What follows describes a single T cell receptor beta chain. What it binds is unknown. Molecular barcoding with unique molecular identifiers was used for the TCRbeta library. Via MiXCR, TCRdb re-called the PCR reads, giving one row per CDR3 protein. The sample shows approximately 500,000 distinct CDR3 sequences, 20% to 30% of them seen only once. The data originate from a study of T-cell reconstitution after alpha-beta-depleted transplantation in children. Regarding the study as a whole: Several hundred graft clones that had expanded were reportedly the source of alpha-beta T cells about two months after transplant. Newly generated T cells supplied most T-cell counts and diversity one year post-transplant.

Germline CDR1 SQVTM, CDR2 ANQGSEA. The CDR3 covers 11 residues. Trimming at V came to 7 bases and at J to 7 bases, leaving 3 bases not matched to a gene. The source of this sequence is a boy younger than two with Wiskott-Aldrich syndrome, due to receive a stem cell transplant. The starting material was PBMCs, obtained before TCRalphabeta/CD19-depleted stem cell transplant. The chain combines TRBV29-1 with TRBJ1-2; 10 positions agree with TRBD1. The CDR3 nucleotides are TGCAGCGCTTGGACAGGGGGTGGCTACACCTTC. It encodes CSAWTGGGYTF.